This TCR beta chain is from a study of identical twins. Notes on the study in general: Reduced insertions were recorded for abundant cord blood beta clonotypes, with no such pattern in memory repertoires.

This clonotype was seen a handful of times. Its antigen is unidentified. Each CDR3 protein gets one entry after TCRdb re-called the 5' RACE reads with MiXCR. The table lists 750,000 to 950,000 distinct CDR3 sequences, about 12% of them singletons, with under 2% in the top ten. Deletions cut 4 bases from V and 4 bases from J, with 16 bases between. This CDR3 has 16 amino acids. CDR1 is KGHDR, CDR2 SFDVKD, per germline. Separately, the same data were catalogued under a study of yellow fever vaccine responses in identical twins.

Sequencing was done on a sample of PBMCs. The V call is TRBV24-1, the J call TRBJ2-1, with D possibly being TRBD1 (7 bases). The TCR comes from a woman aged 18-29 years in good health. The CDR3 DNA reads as TGTGCCACCAGTGACCCACAGGGGACTTCTTACAATGAGCAGTTCTTC. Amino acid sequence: CATSDPQGTSYNEQFF.